This TCR beta chain was sequenced in a study of cytomegalovirus exposure and HLA in healthy donors. Broader study findings: Within a later analysis, the majority of CMV-associated TCR beta chains appeared HLA-restricted. It was reportedly the case that the classifier diagnosed cytomegalovirus status with high specificity and sensitivity. Among TCR beta chains of equal frequency, HLA-associated ones were more clonally expanded in a later analysis.

No record exists of this donor's CMV serostatus. Use of 60 Vbeta and 13 Jbeta primers characterized the PCR. Profiled with immunoSEQ multiplex PCR; TCRdb holds only in-frame clones, not every one. This table holds 75,000 to 95,000 clones, 65% to 80% found once. Germline loops: CDR1 LNHDA, CDR2 SQIVND (reference sequence). Trimming removed 2 bases from V and 9 bases from J, with 17 bases in between. The CDR3 runs 14 residues. Turning to this clone: What it binds is unknown.

The sample comprised PBMCs. This chain links TRBV19 with TRBJ2-7, with a tentative D call TRBD1 (5 bases). This receptor was taken from a human donor in good health. The CDR3 region is CASSISDNHQVQYF. Written as DNA, the CDR3 is TGTGCCAGTAGTATATCGGACAACCACCAGGTGCAGTACTTC.